This T cell receptor beta chain originates from a study of T cell responses to AZD1222 COVID-19 vaccine. The study's findings and limits: AZD1222 recipients seropositive at baseline numbered only five to seven.

Profiling relied on immunoSEQ multiplex PCR, and the TCRdb table lists in-frame clones only, not all of them. Of around 150,000 clones detected, roughly 88% appear once; the ten largest clones hold roughly 4.3%. In regard to this clone: What it recognizes is unknown.

The clonotype comes from an adult who received the AZD1222 COVID-19 vaccine. Sequencing used peripheral blood, obtained 28 days after the second AZD1222 dose.

Written as DNA, the CDR3 is TGTGCCAGCAGCCACAGACGGGGAATAGCCAAAAACATTCAGTACTTC. Translation gives CASSHRRGIAKNIQYF. This rearrangement joins TRBV7-2 to TRBJ2-4, with D possibly matching TRBD2 (5 bases). This CDR3 spans 16 amino acids. Germline CDR1 reads SGHTA; CDR2 reads FQGNSA. V was cut by 5 bases and J by 0 bases, with 14 bases left in between.